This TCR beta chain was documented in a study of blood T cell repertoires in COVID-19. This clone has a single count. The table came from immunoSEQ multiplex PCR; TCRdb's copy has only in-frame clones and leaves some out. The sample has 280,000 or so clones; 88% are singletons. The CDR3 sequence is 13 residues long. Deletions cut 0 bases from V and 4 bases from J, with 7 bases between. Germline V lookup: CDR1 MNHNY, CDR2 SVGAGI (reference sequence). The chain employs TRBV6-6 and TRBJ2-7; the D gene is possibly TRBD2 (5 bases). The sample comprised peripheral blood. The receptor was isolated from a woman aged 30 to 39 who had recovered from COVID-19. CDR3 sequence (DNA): TGTGCCAGCAGTTACTCGGCGGGTTACGAGCAGTACTTC. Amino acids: CASSYSAGYEQYF.